Listed below are T cell receptor beta chains from one sample, sequenced in a study of blood T cell repertoires in COVID-19. Only in-frame clones appear in the TCRdb table, and some are missing; sequencing was by immunoSEQ multiplex PCR. This table holds roughly 300,000 clones, 90% found once. Sequenced input: peripheral blood. The receptors shown here come from a woman aged 25-40 years with COVID-19, enrolled during active disease. CDR3s leave out the opening cysteine and the closing phenylalanine or tryptophan. The order of the fields is V gene, CDR3 protein.

>TRBV10-2
ASSVQVIGSPLH
>TRBV2
ASSIGQAAQY
>TRBV11-2
ASSLLGKAGELF
>TRBV28
ASSLRLAGAGEQY
>TRBV28
ASTKPRGVSAEAF
>TRBV7-9
ASSFGVDGYT
>TRBV30
AWSVRGSNGEQY
>TRBV6-6
ASSRGTSEAKNIQY
>TRBV20-1
SARGVTEQF
>TRBV11-2
ASSLDRGAGNTIY
>TRBV28
ASSSPGRVYEQY
>TRBV19
ASSIVGQTYEQY
>TRBV18
ASSPLSHTEAF
>TRBV27
ASSSQGREAF
>TRBV6-2/TRBV6-3
ASSTAGHSNQPQH
>TRBV5-1
ASSLAPSGYNEQF
>TRBV7-2
ASSYVAGRAQPQH
>TRBV19
ASSWTSEIDYEQY
>TRBV3-1/TRBV3-2
ASSRQAGSGNTIY
>TRBV6-5
ASSSPPGGIEQF
>TRBV13
ASSPGSYTEAF
>TRBV28
ASGGLAGTSSYNEQF
>TRBV25-1
ASSERDRAYEKLF
>TRBV2
ASSDIGAEQPQH
>TRBV9
ASSVELAANTDTQY
>TRBV7-9
ASSVAGGRNYGYT
>TRBV10-1
ASSAWTGDDEQY
>TRBV25-1
ASSAPQGRGYT